Listed below are T cell receptor beta chains from one sample, sequenced in a study of beta chain features in type 1 diabetes. Only in-frame clones appear in the TCRdb table, and some are missing; sequencing was by immunoSEQ multiplex PCR. The sample yields roughly 370,000 clones, about 15% seen once. Material for sequencing was naive CD4+ T cells from blood. These receptors came from a man younger than 40 in good health. Both conserved end residues are part of each CDR3. D genes are given only for firm matches. Size is omitted from some rows. Given values are once, few, many or a class for expanded clones.

size,V,D,J,CDR3,DNA
few,TRBV29-1,NA,TRBJ1-2,CSVGGTYGYTF,TGCAGCGTTGGAGGGACCTATGGCTACACCTTC
NA,TRBV4-1,TRBD1,TRBJ2-4,CASSHILRDSKNIQYF,TGCGCCAGCAGCCATATTCTCCGGGACAGCAAAAACATTCAGTACTTC
few,TRBV7-2,TRBD1,TRBJ2-7,CASSPDRASYEQYF,TGTGCCAGCAGTCCGGACAGGGCTTCCTACGAGCAGTACTTC
few,TRBV29-1,NA,TRBJ1-3,CSVLESSGNTIYF,TGCAGCGTTCTGGAGAGCTCTGGAAACACCATATATTTT
NA,TRBV7-2,NA,TRBJ1-2,CASRYTGDGYTF,TGTGCCAGCAGATACACAGGAGATGGCTACACCTTC
NA,TRBV9,TRBD1,TRBJ2-5,CASSEGAGETQYF,TGTGCCAGCAGCGAGGGGGCAGGGGAGACCCAGTACTTC
NA,TRBV7-3,NA,TRBJ1-2,CASSLDGIGYTF,TGTGCCAGCAGCTTAGATGGGATCGGCTACACCTTC
few,TRBV28,TRBD2,TRBJ2-5,CASSLTLAGETQYF,TGTGCCAGCAGTTTAACCCTAGCGGGAGAGACCCAGTACTTC
NA,TRBV2,NA,TRBJ2-6,CASNRASGANVLTF,TGTGCCAGCAACAGGGCTAGTGGGGCCAACGTCCTGACTTTC
NA,TRBV7-2,TRBD2,TRBJ2-3,CASSLVVAGDLDTQYF,TGTGCCAGCAGCTTAGTGGTAGCGGGAGACCTTGATACGCAGTATTTT
NA,TRBV18,NA,TRBJ1-3,CASSPRSEDTIYF,TGTGCCAGCTCACCAAGATCAGAGGACACCATATATTTT
NA,TRBV11-3,NA,TRBJ2-5,CASSADRLKTQYF,TGTGCCAGCAGCGCCGACAGGTTGAAGACCCAGTACTTC
NA,TRBV7-9,NA,TRBJ2-7,CASSSGIDMGPHEQYF,TGTGCCAGCAGCTCCGGAATTGATATGGGACCGCACGAGCAGTACTTC
few,TRBV5-1,TRBD1,TRBJ2-7,CASSFGDRDYSEQYF,TGCGCCAGCAGCTTCGGGGACAGGGACTATAGCGAGCAGTACTTC
NA,TRBV5-1,TRBD2,TRBJ2-5,CASSLESGGQETQYF,TGCGCCAGCAGCTTAGAGAGCGGGGGCCAAGAGACCCAGTACTTC
NA,TRBV6-6,NA,TRBJ2-1,CASRRYSVEVFNEQFF,TGTGCCAGCAGAAGATACAGCGTGGAAGTCTTCAATGAGCAGTTCTTC
NA,TRBV10-3,NA,TRBJ1-2,CAISGLGFGYTF,TGTGCCATCAGTGGCTTGGGTTTCGGCTACACCTTC
NA,TRBV9,TRBD2,TRBJ2-3,CASSGGLAPDTQYF,TGTGCCAGCAGCGGAGGACTAGCTCCGGATACGCAGTATTTT
few,TRBV4-3,NA,TRBJ2-2,CASSQGGGTTGELFF,TGCGCCAGCAGCCAAGGTGGGGGAACCACCGGGGAGCTGTTTTTT
NA,TRBV29-1,NA,TRBJ1-1,CSVERTNTEAFF,TGCAGCGTTGAACGCACGAACACTGAAGCTTTCTTT
few,TRBV18,NA,TRBJ1-4,CASSPPTADYEKLFF,TGTGCCAGCTCACCACCAACGGCTGATTATGAAAAACTGTTTTTT
few,TRBV5-4,NA,TRBJ2-1,CASSLEGGSYNEQFF,TGTGCCAGCAGCTTGGAGGGGGGATCCTACAATGAGCAGTTCTTC
few,TRBV15,NA,TRBJ1-3,CATREGGGRNTIYF,TGTGCCACCAGAGAAGGTGGGGGCAGGAACACCATATATTTT
NA,TRBV5-1,TRBD2,TRBJ2-1,CASSVPSGRTAYHNEQFF,TGCGCCAGCAGCGTACCTAGCGGGAGAACCGCTTATCACAATGAGCAGTTCTTC